What follows are 29 T cell receptor beta chains derived from one specimen sequenced in a study of beta chain features in type 1 diabetes. Every isolated RNA sample was fully reverse transcribed, so sequencing captured expressed TCRB transcripts. Sequencing used immunoSEQ multiplex PCR; TCRdb keeps in-frame clones, though not all of them. The sample consists of hundreds of thousands of clones, roughly 12% of them appearing once. Material for sequencing was naive CD4+ T cells from blood. Receptors originate from a young man in good health.

V usage is TRBV6-6 and J usage is TRBJ2-5; possible D gene TRBD2, 6 bases. V was pared by 7 bases and J by 4 bases, with 16 bases between. The CDR3 has 14 residues. Germline V lookup: CDR1 MNHNY, CDR2 SVGAGI (reference sequence). The CDR3 coding sequence is TGTGCCAGCACCTACGGCGGGATAGGAGAGACCCAGTACTTC. Its protein product is CASTYGGIGETQYF.

A few counts support this clone. The chain couples TRBV5-4 to TRBJ1-2, with D possibly matching TRBD1 (6 bases). Trimming removed 3 bases from V and 4 bases from J, with 13 bases in between. The CDR3 loop spans 14 amino acids. Germline V gene lookup returns CDR1 SGHNT and CDR2 YYREEE (reference sequence). In DNA form, the CDR3 reads TGTGCCAGCAGCTCCACAGGGAACTCCTATGGCTACACCTTC. Translation: CASSSTGNSYGYTF.

The rearrangement uses TRBV30 and TRBJ2-1, with D hard to call. The germline V gene has CDR1 GTSNPN and CDR2 SVGIG (reference sequence). This CDR3 is built from 12 residues. V lost 3 bases and J 12 bases, leaving 15 bases between the germline ends. DNA for the CDR3: TGTGCCTGGAGCGGAGAGGCCTCTGCGCAGTTCTTC. It codes for CAWSGEASAQFF.

CDR3 loop: CASSSSGLEQYF. The CDR3 coding sequence is TGCGCCAGCAGCTCTAGCGGGCTCGAGCAGTACTTC. The gene calls are TRBV5-1 and TRBJ2-7; 8 nucleotides match TRBD2. CDR1 and CDR2 (germline): SGHRS, YFSETQ. The CDR3 has 12 residues. With 3 bases clipped from V and 6 bases from J, the junction kept 2 bases outside the gene matches. Complete variable domain (other parts from reference TRBV5-1 and TRBJ2-7): KAGVTQTPRYLIKTRGQQVTLSCSPISGHRSVSWYQQTPGQGLQFLFEYFSETQRNKGNFPGRFSGRQFSNSRSEMNVSTLELGDSALYLCASSSSGLEQYFGPGTRLTVT.

This clone was counted only a few times. The V gene is TRBV4-3, the J gene TRBJ1-2; 7 bases are shared with TRBD1. Germline CDR1 reads LGHNA; CDR2 reads YSLEER. This CDR3 has 15 amino acids. V lost 5 bases to trimming and J lost 10 bases; unmatched junction nucleotides: 16. The CDR3 nucleotides are TGCGCCAGCAGCTCCCAATACCGACAGGGAAAGGACTACACCTTC. Protein sequence: CASSSQYRQGKDYTF.

V is TRBV2 and J is TRBJ2-2; TRBD2 might be the D (5 bases). Trimming shortened V by 2 bases and J by 1 base, and 11 bases separated the two germline ends. The CDR3 has 16 residues. Germline lookup yields CDR1 SNHLY and CDR2 FYNNEI. This CDR3 is CASSELSAGNTGELFF. DNA for the CDR3: TGTGCCAGCAGTGAATTATCTGCGGGGAACACCGGGGAGCTGTTTTTT.

This clone has just a few counts. The V call is TRBV28, the J call TRBJ2-1; 7 nucleotides line up with TRBD2. Germline assignment: CDR1 MDHEN and CDR2 SYDVKM. The CDR3 has 13 residues. Trimming took 7 bases from V and 8 from J; bases not matched to a gene: 8. The CDR3 region is CASTLGRLHEQFF. The CDR3 DNA sequence: TGTGCCAGCACTCTCGGGAGGCTACATGAGCAGTTCTTC.

As to this clone: Other nucleotide sequences from this sample produce the same CDR3. This chain joins TRBV30 and TRBJ2-7; no clear D gene. This CDR3 contains 11 residues. V gave up 1 base and J gave up 2 bases, with 3 bases separating them. CDR1 and CDR2 from the germline V gene are GTSNPN and SVGIG (reference sequence). CDR3 DNA: TGTGCCTGGAGTGCCGCCTACGAGCAGTACTTC. It specifies CAWSAAYEQYF.

This clone was observed a few times. The V call is TRBV5-1, the J call TRBJ1-1; 7 nucleotides line up with TRBD1. The CDR3 length is 14 residues. The germline V gene encodes CDR1 SGHRS and CDR2 YFSETQ. The ends lost 4 bases at V and 4 bases at J; junction bases unmatched: 7. The CDR3 nucleotides read TGCGCCAGCAGCCCGGGACAGAGGAGCACTGAAGCTTTCTTT. Its translation is CASSPGQRSTEAFF.

This clone has only a few counts. This rearrangement joins TRBV7-3 to TRBJ2-1, with 11 bases identical to TRBD1. The CDR3 runs to 18 residues. Germline values: CDR1 SGHTA, CDR2 FQGTGA. Trimming cost V 5 bases and J 2 bases; bases outside gene matches: 11. The DNA of the CDR3 is TGTGCCAGCAGCCCCGAAAGTACGGGACAGGGGGCCTACAATGAGCAGTTCTTC. Translated: CASSPESTGQGAYNEQFF. Looking up the rest from reference TRBV7-3 and TRBJ2-1 gives the full variable domain: GAGVSQTPSNKVTEKGKYVELRCDPISGHTALYWYRQSLGQGPEFLIYFQGTGAADDSGLPNDRFFAVRPEGSVSTLKIQRTERGDSAVYLCASSPESTGQGAYNEQFFGPGTRLTVL.

V and J are TRBV30 and TRBJ1-2; TRBD1 matches at 8 bases. The CDR3 has 13 amino acids. The V segment lost 4 bases and the J segment 3 bases; nucleotides outside the gene matches: 4. CDR1 GTSNPN and CDR2 SVGIG come from the germline V gene (reference sequence). CDR3 bases: TGTGCCTGGAATGGACAGGGAGACTATGGCTACACCTTC. Translated, it gives CAWNGQGDYGYTF.

DNA of the CDR3: TGCGCCAGCAGCTTGGAAGGGAGCGGGTGGGTCGATGAGCAGTTCTTC. Its translation: CASSLEGSGWVDEQFF. The chain has TRBV5-1 and TRBJ2-1; TRBD2 is a possible D gene (6 bases). The CDR3 is 16 residues long. The germline V gene has CDR1 SGHRS and CDR2 YFSETQ. Trimming cost V 0 bases and J 8 bases, with 18 bases left between them.

This chain links TRBV30 with TRBJ1-6, with no clear D. The CDR3 runs 12 residues. In germline, CDR1 is GTSNPN, CDR2 SVGIG (reference sequence). V was shortened by 4 bases and J by 8 bases, with 9 bases between the two germline ends. Written as DNA, the CDR3 is TGTGCCTGGACAAACCGGGATTCACCCCTCCACTTT. Translation gives CAWTNRDSPLHF.

This clone was counted only a few times. The chain carries TRBV5-1 and TRBJ2-2; TRBD1 agrees at 7 bases. Germline trimming cut 4 bases from V and 5 bases from J; bases unmatched to any gene: 8. This CDR3 contains 15 residues. CDR1 SGHRS and CDR2 YFSETQ come from the germline V gene. In DNA, the CDR3 is TGCGCCAGCAGCAACTCGGCAGGGGGAACCGGGGAGCTGTTTTTT. As protein: CASSNSAGGTGELFF.

This clone appeared a few times. V gene TRBV4-3 combines with J gene TRBJ1-1; 11 bases agree with TRBD1. Trimming took 4 bases from V and 3 from J; bases not matched to a gene: 4. The CDR3 covers 15 residues. CDR1 and CDR2 from the germline V gene are LGHNA and YSLEER. Here the CDR3 DNA reads TGCGCCAGCAGCCTCCGGACAGGGGGCCACACTGAAGCTTTCTTT. This translates into CASSLRTGGHTEAFF.

The chain employs TRBV13 and TRBJ2-7; maybe TRBD1 (5 bases). Germline-derived CDR1 and CDR2 are PRHDT and FYEKMQ (reference sequence). The CDR3 has 15 amino acids. Trimming removed 2 bases at V and 1 base at J, with 12 bases between. The chain's CDR3 is CASSLSPGKSYEQYF. The CDR3 bases are TGTGCCAGCAGCTTATCTCCAGGGAAATCCTACGAGCAGTACTTC.

This chain connects TRBV7-8 to TRBJ2-2; D unclear. Trimming cost V 5 bases and J 6 bases, with 4 bases left between them. This CDR3 contains 11 residues. Per germline, CDR1 SGHVS and CDR2 FQNEAQ. The chain's CDR3 is CASSPAGELFF. DNA for the CDR3: TGTGCCAGCAGCCCTGCCGGGGAGCTGTTTTTT.

This rearrangement joins TRBV7-9 to TRBJ1-1; D possibly corresponds to TRBD1 (6 bases). CDR1 and CDR2 (germline): SEHNR, FQNEAQ (reference sequence). With 5 bases removed from V and 6 bases from J, the gap between germline ends came to 19 bases. The CDR3 totals 15 residues. CDR3 in amino acids: CASSPALGGVAEAFF. CDR3 DNA: TGTGCCAGCAGCCCCGCATTAGGGGGGGTCGCTGAAGCTTTCTTT.

This chain connects TRBV4-1 to TRBJ2-1; D is possibly TRBD2 (6 bases). The CDR3 consists of 17 residues. V lost 0 bases and J lost 7, with 19 bases in between. Germline CDR1 reads MGHRA; CDR2 reads YSYEKL. The CDR3 sequence: CASSQDRSAGPRNEQFF. In DNA, the CDR3 is TGCGCCAGCAGCCAAGATCGGTCGGCGGGACCTCGAAATGAGCAGTTCTTC.

This clone has a handful of counts. This chain joins TRBV4-2 and TRBJ2-1; the match to TRBD1 covers 11 bases. This CDR3 has 17 amino acids. Trimming cost V 4 bases and J 5 bases; bases outside gene matches: 10. Looked up from germline, CDR1 is LGHNA and CDR2 is YNFKEQ. In DNA form, the CDR3 reads TGTGCCAGCAGCCCACTCTCCAGGACAGGGGGCCACAATGAGCAGTTCTTC. This encodes CASSPLSRTGGHNEQFF.

The gene calls are TRBV28 and TRBJ1-2; no clear D. The CDR3 extends over 14 amino acids. Trimming removed 6 bases at V and 0 bases at J, with 11 bases between. The germline gives CDR1 MDHEN, CDR2 SYDVKM. CDR3 sequence: CASRDPRPNYGYTF. CDR3 nucleotides: TGTGCCAGCAGAGATCCGCGGCCTAACTATGGCTACACCTTC.

There are a few counts of this clone. This rearrangement joins TRBV7-2 to TRBJ2-7; 10 bases are shared with TRBD2. Germline lookup yields CDR1 SGHTA and CDR2 FQGNSA. V shed 1 base and J 3 bases; nucleotides not matched to a gene: 3. The CDR3 has 15 amino acids. The CDR3 region has the DNA TGTGCCAGCAGCTTAGAAGCGGGAGGGAACTACGAGCAGTACTTC. It yields the protein CASSLEAGGNYEQYF. Full variable domain (remainder filled in from reference TRBV7-2 and TRBJ2-7): GAGVSQSPSNKVTEKGKDVELRCDPISGHTALYWYRQSLGQGLEFLIYFQGNSAPDKSGLPSDRFSAERTGGSVSTLTIQRTQQEDSAVYLCASSLEAGGNYEQYFGPGTRLTVT.

In its sample, this clone was seen a few times. The chain is built from TRBV28 and TRBJ2-2, with a tentative D call TRBD2 (6 bases). Trimming pared 3 bases from V and 4 bases from J, leaving 9 bases between. The V gene's germline CDR1 is MDHEN and CDR2 SYDVKM. The CDR3 covers 14 residues. DNA of the CDR3: TGTGCCAGCAGTTTCCTGGGGGGCACCGGGGAGCTGTTTTTT. Translated, it gives CASSFLGGTGELFF.

In this sample, this clone turned up a few times. The gene calls are TRBV4-3 and TRBJ1-2, with D hard to call. CDR1 and CDR2 (germline): LGHNA, YSLEER. This CDR3 is built from 14 residues. V lost 1 base, J lost 3 bases, and 9 bases lay in between. Written as DNA, the CDR3 is TGCGCCAGCAGCCAAGTACGGACTGACTATGGCTACACCTTC. Translated: CASSQVRTDYGYTF.

The chain uses TRBV7-9 and TRBJ2-7, with 9 bases that match TRBD2. The CDR3 consists of 16 residues. The junction had 8 bases not matched to a gene; V was cut back by 3 bases and J by 2 bases. Germline CDR1 SEHNR, CDR2 FQNEAQ (reference sequence). The CDR3 loop reads CASSFLSLAGTYEQYF. CDR3 sequence (DNA): TGTGCCAGCAGCTTTCTTTCCCTAGCGGGGACCTACGAGCAGTACTTC.

This clone was recorded a few times. This chain uses TRBV7-2 with TRBJ2-1; 12 bases align to TRBD2. The CDR3 length is 14 residues. V lost 5 bases and J lost 10; bases outside the gene matches: 6. Germline V gives CDR1 SGHTA, CDR2 FQGNSA. The CDR3 region has the DNA TGTGCCAGCAGCCAACGACTAGCGGGGGTAGAGCAGTTCTTC. Translating gives CASSQRLAGVEQFF.

This clone turned up a few times. The V and J genes are TRBV5-1 and TRBJ2-1, with D possibly being TRBD1 (6 bases). Germline V CDR1 and CDR2: SGHRS, YFSETQ. The V gene lost 4 bases and the J gene lost 8 bases, with 13 bases spanning the gap. This CDR3 region has 13 residues. The CDR3 here is CASSTITGYEQFF. In DNA, the CDR3 is TGCGCCAGCAGCACCATTACAGGGTATGAGCAGTTCTTC.

The table lists this clone with a few counts. The chain links TRBV2 to TRBJ1-2; the D gene is possibly TRBD1 (5 bases). Germline V gene data show CDR1 as SNHLY and CDR2 as FYNNEI. The CDR3 runs to 13 residues. The V end lost 6 bases, the J end lost 5 bases, and 13 bases lay between the germline ends. The DNA for the CDR3 is TGTGCCAGCAGCAGGACAACTTGGTATGGCTACACCTTC. It codes for CASSRTTWYGYTF.

There are a few counts of this clone. The rearrangement links TRBV4-1 to TRBJ1-2; TRBD1 might be the D (5 bases). V was shortened by 1 base and J by 2 bases, with 8 bases between the two germline ends. Germline-derived CDR1 and CDR2 are MGHRA and YSYEKL. CDR3 size: 14 residues. The CDR3 bases are TGCGCCAGCAGCCAAGCAGGGTCGAACTATGGCTACACCTTC. It is translated as CASSQAGSNYGYTF.